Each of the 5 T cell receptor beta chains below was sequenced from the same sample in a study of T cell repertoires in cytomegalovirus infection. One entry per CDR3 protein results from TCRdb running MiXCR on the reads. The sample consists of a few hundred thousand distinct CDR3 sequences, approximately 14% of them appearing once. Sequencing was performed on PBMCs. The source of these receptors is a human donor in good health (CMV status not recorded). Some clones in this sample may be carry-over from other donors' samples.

In DNA form, the CDR3 reads TGCAGTGCTAGATTTCACAGGGGAGCTTTCTTT. Its protein is CSARFHRGAFF. The rearrangement links TRBV20-1 to TRBJ1-1, with TRBD1 matching 7 bases. With 2 bases clipped from V and 10 bases from J, the junction kept 4 bases outside the gene matches. Germline V gives CDR1 DFQATT, CDR2 SNEGSKA (reference sequence). The CDR3 has 11 amino acids.

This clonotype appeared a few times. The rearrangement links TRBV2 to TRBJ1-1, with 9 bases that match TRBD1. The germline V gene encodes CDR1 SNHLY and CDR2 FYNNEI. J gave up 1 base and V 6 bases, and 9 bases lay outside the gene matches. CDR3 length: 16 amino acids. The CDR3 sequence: CASREGTGTWNTEAFF. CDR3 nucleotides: TGTGCCAGCAGAGAGGGGACAGGGACTTGGAACACTGAAGCTTTCTTT.

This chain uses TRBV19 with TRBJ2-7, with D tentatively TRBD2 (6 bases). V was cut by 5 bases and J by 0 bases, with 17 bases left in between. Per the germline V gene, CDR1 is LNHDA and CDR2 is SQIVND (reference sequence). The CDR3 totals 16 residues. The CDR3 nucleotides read TGTGCCAGTAGTCGGGGCGGGATGGCCCGCTCCTACGAGCAGTACTTC. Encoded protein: CASSRGGMARSYEQYF.

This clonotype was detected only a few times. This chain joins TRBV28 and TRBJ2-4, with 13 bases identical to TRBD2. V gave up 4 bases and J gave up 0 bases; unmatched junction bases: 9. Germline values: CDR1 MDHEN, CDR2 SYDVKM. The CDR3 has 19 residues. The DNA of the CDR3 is TGTGCCAGCAGTTCGCTGGGACTAGCGGGACGGCAAGCCAAAAACATTCAGTACTTC. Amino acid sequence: CASSSLGLAGRQAKNIQYF. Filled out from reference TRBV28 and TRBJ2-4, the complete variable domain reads DVKVTQSSRYLVKRTGEKVFLECVQDMDHENMFWYRQDPGLGLRLIYFSYDVKMKEKGDIPEGYSVSREKKERFSLILESASTNQTSMYLCASSSLGLAGRQAKNIQYFGAGTRLSVL.

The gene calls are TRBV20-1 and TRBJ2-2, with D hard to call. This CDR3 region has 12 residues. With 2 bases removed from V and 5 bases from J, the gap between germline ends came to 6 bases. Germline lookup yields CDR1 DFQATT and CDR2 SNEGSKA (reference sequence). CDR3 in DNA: TGCAGTGCTAGACGGAGTACCGGGGAGCTGTTTTTT. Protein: CSARRSTGELFF.